The 19 T cell receptor beta chains in this list originate from one sample, sequenced in a study of blood T cell repertoires in COVID-19. The method was immunoSEQ multiplex PCR; TCRdb's version includes in-frame clones alone and lacks a portion of them. The sample has 210,000 or so clones, under 90% seen once; the top ten hold about 8.9%. Sequenced input: PBMCs or T cells enriched from blood (not recorded which). These TCRs come from a woman aged 45-60 years with acute COVID-19.

The rearrangement joins TRBV7-9 to TRBJ2-5; perhaps TRBD2 as D (6 bases). V was trimmed by 5 bases and J by 5 bases, leaving 12 bases between them. Germline V gene data show CDR1 as SEHNR and CDR2 as FQNEAQ (reference sequence). The CDR3 covers 13 residues. The CDR3 sequence is CASSRDLGETQYF. The CDR3, as DNA: TGTGCCAGCAGCCGGGACTTGGGGGAGACCCAGTACTTC.

The gene calls are TRBV2 and TRBJ2-1, with D perhaps TRBD1 (6 bases). CDR3 length: 14 residues. The germline V and J ends were trimmed by 6 bases and 2 bases, with 11 bases remaining between them. Per the germline V gene, CDR1 is SNHLY and CDR2 is FYNNEI. The CDR3 nucleotides are TGTGCCAGCAGGGCACAGGGTACCTACAATGAGCAGTTCTTC. Protein: CASRAQGTYNEQFF. Filled out from reference TRBV2 and TRBJ2-1, the complete variable domain reads EPEVTQTPSHQVTQMGQEVILRCVPISNHLYFYWYRQILGQKVEFLVSFYNNEISEKSEIFDDQFSVERPDGSNFTLKIRSTKLEDSAMYFCASRAQGTYNEQFFGPGTRLTVL.

The chain carries TRBV7-8 and TRBJ1-2; the D gene is possibly TRBD1 (6 bases). Looked up from germline, CDR1 is SGHVS and CDR2 is FQNEAQ. CDR3 length: 14 residues. Trimming stripped 5 bases from V and 7 bases from J, with 17 bases between. The CDR3 is CASSQIQGPGGYTF. The CDR3 nucleotides read TGTGCCAGCAGCCAAATACAGGGTCCAGGTGGCTACACCTTC.

This chain links TRBV30 with TRBJ1-2; D is perhaps TRBD1 (5 bases). Trimming took off 6 bases at V and 4 bases at J, with 15 bases between the two ends. The CDR3 contains 13 residues. CDR1 is GTSNPN, CDR2 SVGIG, per germline (reference sequence). CDR3 in amino acids: CACAPQGGYGYTF. The CDR3 DNA is TGTGCCTGCGCCCCTCAGGGCGGCTATGGCTACACCTTC.

This clone was observed a handful of times. This CDR3 reads CASNVRGNNQPQHF. CDR3 nucleotides: TGTGCCAGTAATGTTCGAGGAAACAATCAGCCCCAGCATTTT. V is TRBV19 and J is TRBJ1-5, with unresolved D. Germline assignment: CDR1 LNHDA and CDR2 SQIVND (reference sequence). The CDR3 is 14 amino acids. Trimming removed 7 bases at V and 3 bases at J, with 13 bases between.

Note on this clone: The sample holds other DNA sequences that translate to the same CDR3. The J gene is TRBJ2-3, the V gene TRBV5-1; 13 bases are a match to TRBD2. CDR1 and CDR2 (germline): SGHRS, YFSETQ. V was clipped by 4 bases and J by 3 bases; unmatched bases: 5. The CDR3 length is 16 residues. Written as DNA, the CDR3 is TGCGCCAGCAGCCGCGGACTAGCGGGAGAAACAGATACGCAGTATTTT. Its protein is CASSRGLAGETDTQYF.

The V call is TRBV6-1, the J call TRBJ2-1, with TRBD2 matching 12 bases. From germline, CDR1 is MNHNS and CDR2 SASEGT. The CDR3 covers 17 residues. The V gene end was trimmed by 3 bases and the J gene end by 5 bases; junction bases not matched to a gene: 8. CDR3 in amino acids: CASSDPGLAGAHNEQFF. CDR3 in DNA: TGTGCCAGCAGTGATCCGGGACTAGCGGGCGCTCACAATGAGCAGTTCTTC.

This chain joins TRBV30 and TRBJ1-4; a possible D gene is TRBD1 (6 bases). The ends were cut back, 1 base at V and 4 bases at J, with 10 bases in the middle. CDR1 is GTSNPN and CDR2 is SVGIG in the germline V gene (reference sequence). CDR3 length: 14 amino acids. CDR3 residues: CAWSAGHNNEKLFF. DNA of the CDR3: TGTGCCTGGAGTGCGGGACACAATAATGAAAAACTGTTTTTT.

The chain couples TRBV19 to TRBJ2-7; D might be TRBD2 (6 bases). The CDR3 extends over 15 amino acids. The V gene lost 6 bases and the J gene lost 5 bases, with 20 bases spanning the gap. Germline CDR1 and CDR2: LNHDA and SQIVND (reference sequence). CDR3: CASSWEVTYKNEQYF. Written as DNA, the CDR3 is TGTGCCAGTAGCTGGGAGGTGACATATAAGAACGAGCAGTACTTC.

CDR3 region: CASSSVGYTF. Here the CDR3 DNA reads TGTGCCAGCAGCAGCGTCGGCTACACCTTC. The rearrangement joins TRBV28 to TRBJ1-2; D gene ambiguous. Germline CDR1 is MDHEN and CDR2 is SYDVKM. With 6 bases removed from V and 8 bases from J, the gap between germline ends came to 7 bases. CDR3 length: 10 residues.

The V gene is TRBV9, the J gene TRBJ2-5, with unresolved D. CDR3 length equals 14 residues. Germline V lookup: CDR1 SGDLS, CDR2 YYNGEE. The V end was cut by 4 bases, the J end by 2 bases, with 12 bases between. The chain's CDR3 is CASSQAMGQETQYF. The CDR3 DNA follows: TGTGCCAGCAGCCAGGCCATGGGTCAAGAGACCCAGTACTTC. The full variable domain, completed using reference TRBV9 and TRBJ2-5, is DSGVTQTPKHLITATGQRVTLRCSPRSGDLSVYWYQQSLDQGLQFLIQYYNGEERAKGNILERFSAQQFPDLHSELNLSSLELGDSALYFCASSQAMGQETQYFGPGTRLLVL.

V gene TRBV7-9 combines with J gene TRBJ2-1; 9 bases line up with TRBD2. Germline CDR1 and CDR2: SEHNR and FQNEAQ (reference sequence). The length of the CDR3 is 18 residues. The V segment lost 4 bases and the J segment 5 bases; nucleotides outside the gene matches: 15. In nucleotides, the CDR3 is TGTGCCAGCAGCTCACCCGCCGGTAGCGGGAGAACCGACAATGAGCAGTTCTTC. It yields the protein CASSSPAGSGRTDNEQFF.

The chain joins TRBV21-1 to TRBJ1-1; TRBD1, the table's D call, lacks a check against the DNA. TRBV21-1 is a listed pseudogene. This CDR3 is built from 12 residues. CDR3 sequence: CASIEGAREAFF. CDR3 bases: TGTGCCAGCATCGAGGGGGCTAGAGAAGCTTTCTTT.

V is TRBV7-6 and J is TRBJ2-5, with 7 bases that match TRBD1. V was pared by 0 bases and J by 5 bases, with 12 bases of the junction left unmatched. This CDR3 comprises 17 residues. The germline V gene encodes CDR1 SGHVS and CDR2 FNYEAQ. The CDR3, as DNA: TGTGCCAGCAGCTTAGCCTCGGGACAGCAGCACCGGGAGACCCAGTACTTC. Its translation is CASSLASGQQHRETQYF.

Details on this clone: Other DNA variants within this sample encode the same CDR3. The chain is built from TRBV28 and TRBJ1-5; D gene ambiguous. The length of the CDR3 is 12 residues. V lost 1 base and J lost 6, with 4 bases in between. Germline CDR1 is MDHEN and CDR2 is SYDVKM. CDR3 protein: CASSLLRQPQHF. The CDR3 DNA reads as TGTGCCAGCAGTTTATTGCGTCAGCCCCAGCATTTT.

This clone was observed a single time. This chain joins TRBV28 and TRBJ1-4, with 10 nucleotides matching TRBD1. This CDR3 comprises 16 residues. The V gene's germline CDR1 is MDHEN and CDR2 SYDVKM. V was clipped by 2 bases and J by 10 bases; unmatched bases: 10. This chain's CDR3 is CASSLGPRTGGRKLFF. The CDR3 coding sequence is TGTGCCAGCAGTTTAGGGCCTCGGACAGGGGGGAGAAAACTGTTTTTT.

This rearrangement joins TRBV5-4 to TRBJ2-3; 10 bases map to TRBD2. V dropped 2 bases and J dropped 3; count of bases not matched to a gene: 6. CDR3 size: 16 residues. CDR1 and CDR2 from the germline V gene are SGHNT and YYREEE (reference sequence). CDR3 sequence: CASSFTAGGPTDTQYF. The DNA of the CDR3 is TGTGCCAGCAGCTTTACAGCGGGGGGGCCTACAGATACGCAGTATTTT.

The V call is TRBV5-5, the J call TRBJ2-6; D unresolved. Trimming removed 3 bases at V and 3 bases at J, with 16 bases between. Germline CDR1 reads SGHKS; CDR2 reads YYEKEE (reference sequence). This CDR3 spans 17 amino acids. The CDR3 coding sequence is TGTGCCAGCAGCTCCCACCCTGAGGTAATTGGGGCCAACGTCCTGACTTTC. Encoded protein: CASSSHPEVIGANVLTF. Using reference TRBV5-5 and TRBJ2-6 for the parts outside the CDR3, the full variable domain is DAGVTQSPTHLIKTRGQQVTLRCSPISGHKSVSWYQQVLGQGPQFIFQYYEKEERGRGNFPDRFSARQFPNYSSELNVNALLLGDSALYLCASSSHPEVIGANVLTFGAGSRLTVL.

The V gene is TRBV7-2, the J gene TRBJ2-3; TRBD2 agrees at 7 bases. The CDR3 consists of 15 residues. Germline CDR1 is SGHTA and CDR2 is FQGNSA. Trimming took 6 bases from V and 2 from J; bases not matched to a gene: 8. The CDR3 DNA follows: TGTGCCAGCAGTTTCCGGGGGGTCTACACAGATACGCAGTATTTT. Its translation: CASSFRGVYTDTQYF.